The 9 T cell receptor beta chains reported below all come from one sample, sequenced in a study of blood T cells in healthy people across ages. The use of a sample-barcoded 5' primer and a J-beta primer mix characterized a second PCR of roughly 6 to 11 cycles. MiXCR, applied by TCRdb to the 5' RACE reads, yields one record per CDR3 protein. The table has about 570,000 distinct CDR3 sequences, 27% seen once; the top ten hold less than 20%. Sequencing was done on a sample of blood. The receptors here all came from a woman in her 70s in good health.

The chain joins TRBV7-2 to TRBJ1-1; maybe TRBD1 (6 bases). Germline CDR1 and CDR2: SGHTA and FQGNSA. Trimming left V 5 bases short and J 1 base short, with 11 bases between. This CDR3 spans 14 amino acids. The CDR3 DNA follows: TGTGCCAGCAGCCCAGGGGAGGCGAACACTGAAGCTTTCTTT. This codes for CASSPGEANTEAFF.

Only a few counts were recorded for this clonotype. V and J are TRBV12-3 or TRBV12-4 and TRBJ1-4; D is perhaps TRBD1 (6 bases). The germline V and J ends were trimmed by 1 base and 8 bases, with 8 bases remaining between them. The CDR3 is 13 amino acids. CDR3 in amino acids: CASSLGGREKLFF. In DNA, the CDR3 is TGTGCCAGCAGTTTAGGGGGGCGAGAAAAACTGTTTTTT.

This clonotype was counted between two and nine times. The chain joins TRBV6-6 to TRBJ2-5, with D perhaps matching TRBD1 or TRBD2 (5 bases each). The CDR3 totals 13 residues. The germline V gene has CDR1 MNHNY and CDR2 SVGAGI (reference sequence). Trimming left V 11 bases short and J 3 bases short, with 16 bases between. The CDR3 nucleotides are TGTGCCGGCACCCCTATGGGGGAAGAGACCCAGTACTTC. This sequence encodes CAGTPMGEETQYF.

This clonotype occurred a few times. This chain connects TRBV2 to TRBJ1-5, with D uncertain. The V end was cut by 4 bases, the J end by 8 bases, with 15 bases between. Germline-derived CDR1 and CDR2 are SNHLY and FYNNEI. The CDR3 has 14 residues. CDR3 amino acids: CASSVEGGREPQHF. In nucleotides, the CDR3 is TGTGCCAGCAGTGTAGAGGGCGGGCGGGAGCCCCAGCATTTT.

The chain joins TRBV20-1 to TRBJ2-1; the D gene is possibly TRBD2 (6 bases). There are 15 residues in the CDR3. Germline V gene sequence: CDR1 DFQATT, CDR2 SNEGSKA (reference sequence). Between the trimmed V and J ends, which lost 6 bases and 4 bases, there was a span of 19 bases. The CDR3 coding sequence is TGCAGTGCGGAGGGCGGTGGCGGGGCATACAATGAGCAGTTCTTC. Protein: CSAEGGGGAYNEQFF.

The chain has TRBV7-3 and TRBJ2-1, with TRBD2 identical over 11 bases. The V segment lost 5 bases and the J segment 7 bases; nucleotides outside the gene matches: 16. Germline V gene lookup returns CDR1 SGHTA and CDR2 FQGTGA. The CDR3 runs to 18 residues. The CDR3 nucleotides read TGTGCCAGCAGCCTCCGGATTAGCGGGGGGGTAAGATCGAATGAGCAGTTCTTC. Its protein product is CASSLRISGGVRSNEQFF.

This clonotype was seen a single time. The chain joins TRBV6-5 to TRBJ2-3; TRBD1 agrees at 8 bases. Germline V lookup: CDR1 MNHEY, CDR2 SVGAGI. The V segment lost 2 bases and the J segment 2 bases; nucleotides outside the gene matches: 3. The CDR3 length is 15 residues. The chain's CDR3 is CASSYQGAITDTQYF. For the CDR3, the DNA is TGTGCCAGCAGTTACCAGGGGGCGATCACAGATACGCAGTATTTT.

The chain couples TRBV6-5 to TRBJ2-7; D unresolved. The CDR3 covers 21 residues. V was cut by 4 bases and J by 2 bases, with 33 bases left in between. Germline-derived CDR1 and CDR2 are MNHEY and SVGAGI. The CDR3 reads CASSSPADVGRKSSLAYEQYF. In nucleotides, the CDR3 is TGTGCCAGCAGTTCCCCCGCAGACGTGGGAAGAAAGTCTTCCCTGGCCTACGAGCAGTACTTC.

The chain carries TRBV14 and TRBJ2-1; 13 bases are a match to TRBD2. The germline gives CDR1 SGHDN, CDR2 FVKESK. With 4 bases clipped from V and 6 bases from J, the junction kept 9 bases outside the gene matches. CDR3 length equals 17 residues. CDR3 nucleotides: TGTGCCAGCAGCCGGCGAACCGGGACTAGCGGGACCAATGAGCAGTTCTTC. Translated, it gives CASSRRTGTSGTNEQFF.